These 5 T cell receptor beta chains were sequenced from one sample in a study of blood T cell repertoires in COVID-19. Sequenced by immunoSEQ multiplex PCR; TCRdb stores in-frame clones only, minus some. The table records tens of thousands of clones, 70% to 85% of them present only once. Sequencing input: peripheral blood. These receptor sequences come from a man between 65 and 85 years old with acute or convalescent COVID-19.

J is TRBJ2-1 and V is TRBV29-1; 13 nucleotides match TRBD2. The V gene end was trimmed by 8 bases and the J gene end by 3 bases; junction bases not matched to a gene: 7. CDR1 and CDR2 from the germline V gene are SQVTM and ANQGSEA. CDR3 size: 15 residues. This chain's CDR3 is CSSSGLAGSYNEQFF. The CDR3 DNA sequence: TGCAGCTCATCGGGACTAGCGGGGAGCTACAATGAGCAGTTCTTC.

The sample holds one count of this clone. J is TRBJ2-7 and V is TRBV18, with D possibly being TRBD2 (6 bases). Deletions cut 4 bases from V and 2 bases from J, with 30 bases between. The CDR3 covers 20 residues. Germline-derived CDR1 and CDR2 are KGHSH and LQKENI. The CDR3 nucleotides are TGTGCCAGCTCACTAGGGCTATCGGGACCCCAGTTGGGGGGACCCTACGAGCAGTACTTC. It specifies CASSLGLSGPQLGGPYEQYF. The full variable domain, rest sourced from reference TRBV18 and TRBJ2-7, is NAGVMQNPRHLVRRRGQEARLRCSPMKGHSHVYWYRQLPEEGLKFMVYLQKENIIDESGMPKERFSAEFPKEGPSILRIQQVVRGDSAAYFCASSLGLSGPQLGGPYEQYFGPGTRLTVT.

This clone was seen a single time. The chain uses TRBV4-1 and TRBJ2-1; the D gene is possibly TRBD1 (6 bases). Germline values: CDR1 MGHRA, CDR2 YSYEKL. The CDR3 has 15 residues. V lost 4 bases, J lost 5 bases, and 15 bases lay in between. In DNA form, the CDR3 reads TGCGCCAGCAGCCCGCCGGGACACCGAGACAATGAGCAGTTCTTC. Protein: CASSPPGHRDNEQFF.

The gene calls are TRBV11-2 and TRBJ1-2, with 11 bases identical to TRBD1. Trimming at V came to 1 base and at J to 8 bases, leaving 3 bases not matched to a gene. Germline assignment: CDR1 SGHAT and CDR2 FQNNGV. The CDR3 sequence is 14 residues long. The CDR3 reads CASSLGTGGYGYTF. The DNA of the CDR3 is TGTGCCAGCAGCTTAGGGACAGGGGGCTACGGCTACACCTTC.

J is TRBJ1-3 and V is TRBV3-1 (or the pseudogene TRBV3-2); the D gene is possibly TRBD1 (5 bases). CDR3 length equals 16 residues. V dropped 4 bases and J dropped 1 base, with 14 bases sitting between them. Germline V lookup: CDR1 LGHDT, CDR2 YNNKEL (reference sequence). The CDR3 spells CASSREGGGSGNTIYF. Here the CDR3 DNA reads TGTGCCAGCAGCCGGGAGGGCGGGGGTTCTGGAAACACCATATATTTT.